This T cell receptor beta chain was found in a study of cytomegalovirus exposure and HLA in healthy donors. With 60 Vbeta and 13 Jbeta primers, the PCR was carried out. In the study's own analysis: Some 12 million shared chains were among the about 80 million unique TCR beta chains that a later analysis counted. Some clones are missing from TCRdb's copy, which holds only in-frame ones; the method was immunoSEQ multiplex PCR. V, J and clone size reflect that table, while D and trimming were determined from the DNA. The data hold 150,000 to 200,000 clones, with 70% to 85% observed a single time. The CDR3 loop spans 16 amino acids. The ends were cut back, 4 bases at V and 0 bases at J, with 13 bases in the middle. The V gene's germline CDR1 is MNHNY and CDR2 SVGAGI (reference sequence).

This rearrangement joins TRBV6-6 to TRBJ1-5; D not resolved. Material for sequencing was PBMCs. The clonotype was recovered from a woman aged 25 to 39 in good health and CMV-seropositive. CDR3 nucleotide sequence: TGTGCCAGCAGTTCCCTACAGCTGTATAGCAATCAGCCCCAGCATTTT. Amino acids: CASSSLQLYSNQPQHF.